This T cell receptor (beta chain) is from a study of Ad26.COV2.S vaccination and SARS-CoV-2 variants (dated by TCRdb to the early 2020s). Turning to the overall study: Vaccine-arm donors came from COV1001, a multicentre, randomized, double-blind, placebo-controlled phase I-IIa trial of Ad26.COV2.S in healthy adults. Investigators remained blinded to trial group allocation during experiments and outcome assessment. A total of roughly 32 samples were included in the TCR-sequenced set, comprising around 19 Ad26.COV2.S vaccine recipients, 5 placebo recipients and 8 SARS-CoV-2 convalescent individuals. Trial participants were randomized into five groups of five: low-dose or high-dose Ad26.COV2.S given once or twice, or placebo on both occasions. Ad26.COV2.S was administered intramuscularly at a dose of 5x10^10 or 1x10^11 viral particles, either as one shot or as two shots given 56 days apart. TCRbeta repertoire sequencing was used to assess the specificity and breadth of SARS-CoV-2-reactive T cell receptors after Ad26.COV2.S vaccination.

The sample's treatment or condition label is to be understood as: approximately 18 received Ad26.COV2.S at low or high dose, single or two shots; 5 received placebo; per-sample allocation not given. For vaccine and placebo recipients, the sequenced repertoires came from samples collected on day 63 after the first injection. Between 29 July and 7 August 2020, Cohort 1b enrolled about two dozen adults aged 18-55 years at one site in Boston, USA. Ad26.COV2.S was a replication-incompetent adenovirus type 26 vector that expressed a prefusion-stabilized SARS-CoV-2 spike protein derived from the original Wuhan strain. The immunoSEQ Assay was used to sequence TCRbeta CDR3 regions. After extraction, genomic DNA underwent amplification by bias-controlled multiplex PCR, followed by high-throughput sequencing. Turning to the authors' computational methods: To quantify the absolute abundance of every unique TCRbeta CDR3 region, sequences were collapsed and filtered. T cell fraction was estimated by normalizing TCRbeta template counts to usable DNA, with usable DNA measured through amplification of reference genes found in all nucleated cells. Repertoire TCRs were annotated as SARS-CoV-2-specific when V gene, CDR3 amino acid sequence and J gene were exactly matched to a known reactive TCR set. The reference SARS-CoV-2 TCR set was obtained from MIRA and was filtered for enrichment in COVID-19-positive ImmuneCODE repertoires, whereby public or cross-reactive TCRs were removed. Based on the MIRA antigens, annotated TCRs were further analysed at the level of specific ORF or position within ORF. Depth was the summed frequency of annotated unique rearrangements, while breadth was defined as annotated unique rearrangements over total unique productive rearrangements. Group comparisons of TCR breadth used two-sided Wilcoxon rank-sum tests. The source is immuneACCESS, and TCRdb retained only in-frame sequences with V and J called. Part of the clones is not carried over; for the studies checked, unresolved V genes explain less than half of this, and the remainder is unexplained. That table supplies the V and J calls and clone size; D and trimming were determined from the DNA. The sample yields roughly 320,000 clones; around nine tenths were counted once. The ten largest make up approximately 3.6% of the sample.

Here is what the overall study found, with its caveats: Comparable non-spike TCR breadth was observed between vaccine and placebo recipients, consistent with only spike being contained in the vaccine. After vaccination, spike-specific CD8+ and CD4+ T cell responses were reported to show substantial breadth. According to the authors, total T cell responses may have been underestimated by the TCR breadth and depth analyses. Comparing responses between vaccine doses or regimens was not something the study was powered to do. Compared with placebo recipients, Ad26.COV2.S recipients showed higher spike-specific TCR breadth (P = 0.0014).

Worth noting for this clone: Its antigen is currently not known. Qualities for individual bases were not recorded, and no much larger clone is one base off.

A distance of 11 bases separates the germline ends of V and J, which lose 2 bases and 9 bases respectively. The CDR3 starts with the cysteine, ends with the phenylalanine, and has 13 residues. CDR3 DNA is the only sequence kept; it has 39 bases, read in frame from the first base. CDR1 is given as SGHAT and CDR2 as FQNNGV, both from the germline V gene. The sequencing here drew on peripheral blood, taken in a trial of Ad26.COV2.S vaccine versus placebo. The clonotype was recovered from a person aged 18 to 59 who received the Ad26.COV2.S COVID-19 vaccine or a placebo. The sequence links TRBV11-2 to TRBJ2-1; the D gene is perhaps TRBD2, on 6 matching bases. The nucleotide sequence is TGTGCCAGCAGCTTAAGGTTGGGGGGTGAGCAGTTCTTC. Its protein is CASSLRLGGEQFF.